The 26 T cell receptor beta chains reported below all come from one sample, sequenced in a study of identifying expanded T cells in peripheral blood. Clones were read by immunoSEQ multiplex PCR, and TCRdb kept only the in-frame ones, dropping some. The profile shows about 130,000 clones, roughly 90% of them singletons. Specimen: blood. These receptors all stem from a person aged 18 to 75 in good health.

The chain combines TRBV19 with TRBJ2-7; 12 bases map to TRBD1. Trimming cost V 7 bases and J 4 bases; bases outside gene matches: 8. This CDR3 region has 15 residues. Germline V lookup: CDR1 LNHDA, CDR2 SQIVND (reference sequence). CDR3 coding DNA: TGTGCCAGTACCCCCGGGACAGGGGGCCGGTACGAGCAGTACTTC. This codes for CASTPGTGGRYEQYF. Looking up the rest from reference TRBV19 and TRBJ2-7 gives the full variable domain: DGGITQSPKYLFRKEGQNVTLSCEQNLNHDAMYWYRQDPGQGLRLIYYSQIVNDFQKGDIAEGYSVSREKKESFPLTVTSAQKNPTAFYLCASTPGTGGRYEQYFGPGTRLTVT.

The J gene is TRBJ1-5, the V gene TRBV30, with D unclear. The CDR3 is 14 amino acids. Looked up from germline, CDR1 is GTSNPN and CDR2 is SVGIG (reference sequence). The V end lost 2 bases, the J end lost 7 bases, and 15 bases lay between the germline ends. The CDR3 DNA follows: TGTGCCTGGAGTCATGGGGAGGTGGGCCAGCCCCAGCATTTT. It encodes CAWSHGEVGQPQHF.

This clone came up once. This chain connects TRBV27 to TRBJ2-1, with a tentative D call TRBD1 (5 bases). The CDR3 is 16 amino acids. The V and J ends lost 6 bases and 4 bases respectively, with 19 bases between them. Germline V gene data show CDR1 as MNHEY and CDR2 as SMNVEV (reference sequence). DNA of the CDR3: TGTGCCAGCAGCAAATTACAGGCTCGGGCGTACAATGAGCAGTTCTTC. Amino acids: CASSKLQARAYNEQFF.

The J gene is TRBJ2-5, the V gene TRBV18; TRBD2 aligns across 9 bases. There are 16 residues in the CDR3. V was clipped by 4 bases and J by 5 bases; unmatched bases: 11. Germline CDR1 and CDR2: KGHSH and LQKENI. The CDR3 loop is CASSQTYSGSRETQYF. CDR3 nucleotides: TGTGCCAGCTCACAAACCTATAGCGGGAGCCGCGAGACCCAGTACTTC.

CDR3 DNA sequence: TGTGCCAGCAGTGTACAGGGAGGCCGAAATTCACCCCTCCACTTT. It yields the protein CASSVQGGRNSPLHF. The chain carries TRBV7-3 and TRBJ1-6, with D possibly matching TRBD1 (6 bases). This CDR3 has 15 amino acids. The V gene's germline CDR1 is SGHTA and CDR2 FQGTGA. Trimming took off 6 bases at V and 7 bases at J, with 16 bases between the two ends.

The chain is built from TRBV6-5 and TRBJ2-7, with a possible D match to TRBD1 (5 bases). The V gene's germline CDR1 is MNHEY and CDR2 SVGAGI. Deletions cut 4 bases from V and 3 bases from J, with 16 bases between. CDR3 length: 15 residues. The DNA for the CDR3 is TGTGCCAGCAGTTCTTTTACGGCAGGGTTCTACGAGCAGTACTTC. Amino acids: CASSSFTAGFYEQYF.

This clone has a single count. This chain uses TRBV5-5 with TRBJ2-5; the D gene is possibly TRBD1 (6 bases). The CDR3 runs to 14 residues. CDR1 and CDR2 from the germline V gene are SGHKS and YYEKEE (reference sequence). V was clipped by 5 bases and J by 0 bases, with 11 bases between them. CDR3 in DNA: TGTGCCAGCAGAGGACAGCAGCACCAAGAGACCCAGTACTTC. Amino acid sequence: CASRGQQHQETQYF.

The genes are TRBV30 and TRBJ2-7; D call uncertain. There are 12 residues in the CDR3. Trimming cost V 0 bases and J 2 bases, with 5 bases left between them. Germline V CDR1 and CDR2: GTSNPN, SVGIG (reference sequence). Here the CDR3 DNA reads TGTGCCTGGAGTGTCTTGACCTACGAGCAGTACTTC. Its translation: CAWSVLTYEQYF. The full variable domain, in which reference TRBV30 and TRBJ2-7 provide the parts outside the CDR3, is SQTIHQWPATLVQPVGSPLSLECTVEGTSNPNLYWYRQAAGRGLQLLFYSVGIGQISSEVPQNLSASRPQDRQFILSSKKLLLSDSGFYLCAWSVLTYEQYFGPGTRLTVT.

V usage is TRBV28 and J usage is TRBJ1-6; 9 bases fit TRBD1. With 6 bases clipped from V and 13 bases from J, the junction kept 13 bases outside the gene matches. The CDR3 loop spans 15 amino acids. In germline, CDR1 is MDHEN, CDR2 SYDVKM. CDR3 in amino acids: CASRSPGTGRRPLHF. The DNA for the CDR3 is TGTGCCAGCAGATCCCCCGGGACAGGGAGGCGGCCCCTCCACTTT.

The chain joins TRBV5-5 to TRBJ2-2; 9 nucleotides agree with TRBD1. In germline, CDR1 is SGHKS, CDR2 YYEKEE (reference sequence). V trimming: 4 bases; J trimming: 1 base; junction bases outside the gene matches: 8. The CDR3 runs to 17 residues. CDR3 nucleotide sequence: TGTGCCAGCAGCCCAACACCGGGACAGGGGAACACCGGGGAGCTGTTTTTT. This gives the protein CASSPTPGQGNTGELFF. Full variable domain (missing parts from reference TRBV5-5 and TRBJ2-2): DAGVTQSPTHLIKTRGQQVTLRCSPISGHKSVSWYQQVLGQGPQFIFQYYEKEERGRGNFPDRFSARQFPNYSSELNVNALLLGDSALYLCASSPTPGQGNTGELFFGEGSRLTVL.

As concerns this clone: Sequence at one end of the junction differs from germline and may be a read error. This chain joins TRBV5-5 and TRBJ1-6, with a possible D match to TRBD1 (5 bases). Germline CDR1 is SGHKS and CDR2 is YYEKEE (reference sequence). The CDR3 is made up of 14 amino acids. The CDR3 coding sequence is TGTGCCACCGTAAGCCGGGACGGGAATTCGCCCCTCCACTTT. Amino acids: CATVSRDGNSPLHF.

J is TRBJ1-1 and V is TRBV14, with D unresolved. The CDR3 loop spans 14 amino acids. CDR1 is SGHDN and CDR2 is FVKESK in the germline V gene. The germline V and J ends were trimmed by 5 bases and 8 bases, with 18 bases remaining between them. CDR3 DNA: TGTGCCAGCAGCTCCCTTCCCGGGCTTAGGGAAGCTTTCTTT. Encoded protein: CASSSLPGLREAFF.

The chain carries TRBV5-1 and TRBJ2-3; possible D gene TRBD1, 6 bases. The CDR3 has 14 amino acids. In germline, CDR1 is SGHRS, CDR2 YFSETQ. V lost 3 bases and J lost 2, with 10 bases in between. In nucleotides, the CDR3 is TGCGCCAGCAGCTCGTGGACAGCCACAGATACGCAGTATTTT. Its translation is CASSSWTATDTQYF.

The V and J genes are TRBV18 and TRBJ2-3; no clear D gene. In germline, CDR1 is KGHSH, CDR2 LQKENI. Between the trimmed V and J ends, which lost 3 bases and 0 bases, there was a span of 10 bases. The CDR3 runs to 15 residues. The CDR3 loop is CASSPLTDSTDTQYF. The CDR3 DNA sequence: TGTGCCAGCTCACCTTTAACCGACAGCACAGATACGCAGTATTTT.

This clone was seen many times. This chain uses TRBV4-2 with TRBJ1-2; possible D gene TRBD1, 5 bases. There are 16 residues in the CDR3. V shed 4 bases and J shed 6 bases, with 21 bases lying between them. The germline V gene has CDR1 LGHNA and CDR2 YNFKEQ. CDR3 DNA sequence: TGTGCCAGCAGCCCAAGTCCTTCCTCGGGGGTGCATGGCTACACCTTC. As protein: CASSPSPSSGVHGYTF.

The rearrangement joins TRBV25-1 to TRBJ2-7; 10 positions match TRBD1. CDR1 is MGHDK, CDR2 SYGVNS, per germline. V shed 8 bases and J 6 bases; nucleotides not matched to a gene: 7. The CDR3 has 13 residues. The CDR3 DNA sequence: TGTGCCAGCCAGGGACAGGGGTTTACCGAGCAGTACTTC. This encodes CASQGQGFTEQYF.

The genes are TRBV18 and TRBJ2-1, with D unresolved. The germline CDR1 and CDR2 sequences are KGHSH and LQKENI. This CDR3 has 12 residues. V was trimmed by 5 bases and J by 5 bases, leaving 7 bases between them. CDR3 residues: CASSSNHNEQFF. In nucleotides, the CDR3 is TGTGCCAGCTCATCAAATCACAATGAGCAGTTCTTC.

The CDR3 DNA sequence: TGTGCTAGTGGGTTACGGGACCGATGCAATCAGCCCCAGCATTTT. This codes for CASGLRDRCNQPQHF. V and J are TRBV12-5 and TRBJ1-5; D perhaps matches TRBD1 (5 bases). Germline V gene data show CDR1 as LGHNT and CDR2 as FRNRAP. V dropped 6 bases and J dropped 2 bases, with 14 bases sitting between them. This CDR3 region has 15 residues.

The J gene is TRBJ2-2, the V gene TRBV10-3; 12 nucleotides agree with TRBD1. This CDR3 is 15 amino acids long. V shed 10 bases, J shed 3 bases, and the junction held 6 bases outside the gene matches. Germline CDR1 and CDR2: ENHRY and SYGVKD. The CDR3 is CASGTGGADTGELFF. The DNA of the CDR3 is TGTGCCAGCGGGACAGGGGGCGCGGACACCGGGGAGCTGTTTTTT.

This clone was picked up one time. The chain combines TRBV2 with TRBJ2-7; the match to TRBD1 covers 7 bases. The CDR3 runs to 15 residues. The junction had 10 bases not matched to a gene; V was cut back by 4 bases and J by 4 bases. The germline V gene encodes CDR1 SNHLY and CDR2 FYNNEI. Here the CDR3 reads CASSANRGLMYEQYF. DNA for the CDR3: TGTGCCAGCAGTGCAAACAGGGGTTTGATGTACGAGCAGTACTTC.

The V call is TRBV6-4, the J call TRBJ1-1; a possible D gene is TRBD1 (6 bases). The CDR3 is made up of 14 amino acids. The V end was cut by 6 bases, the J end by 3 bases, with 14 bases between. Germline assignment: CDR1 MRHNA and CDR2 SNTAGT. The CDR3 is CASRTQGGDTEAFF. CDR3 sequence (DNA): TGTGCCAGCAGAACACAGGGTGGGGACACTGAAGCTTTCTTT.

V and J are TRBV30 and TRBJ1-1; no clear D. Trimming stripped 3 bases from V and 1 base from J, with 3 bases between. The CDR3 is 11 residues long. Germline loops: CDR1 GTSNPN, CDR2 SVGIG (reference sequence). The CDR3 bases are TGTGCCTGGAGGCGGAACACTGAAGCTTTCTTT. Translation: CAWRRNTEAFF.

The chain carries TRBV6-5 and TRBJ1-2; D gene ambiguous. The CDR3 consists of 14 residues. Germline V gives CDR1 MNHEY, CDR2 SVGAGI. V dropped 0 bases and J dropped 4 bases, with 9 bases sitting between them. CDR3 in amino acids: CASSYSTYGYGYTF. The CDR3, as DNA: TGTGCCAGCAGTTACTCGACATATGGCTATGGCTACACCTTC.

V and J are TRBV4-1 and TRBJ2-5, with no clear D. Germline-derived CDR1 and CDR2 are MGHRA and YSYEKL. V was cut by 0 bases and J by 4 bases, with 12 bases left in between. The CDR3 has 15 amino acids. CDR3 sequence reads: CASSQDPTGRETQYF. The CDR3 DNA reads TGCGCCAGCAGCCAAGATCCGACCGGGCGAGAGACCCAGTACTTC.

The V gene is TRBV11-2, the J gene TRBJ1-1; D unresolved. Germline V gene lookup returns CDR1 SGHAT and CDR2 FQNNGV. The CDR3 covers 13 residues. V was clipped by 8 bases and J by 0 bases, with 10 bases between them. The CDR3 is CASSPSLNTEAFF. CDR3 bases: TGTGCCAGCTCACCGAGCCTGAACACTGAAGCTTTCTTT. Variable domain in full (rest from reference TRBV11-2 and TRBJ1-1): EAGVAQSPRYKIIEKRQSVAFWCNPISGHATLYWYQQILGQGPKLLIQFQNNGVVDDSQLPKDRFSAERLKGVDSTLKIQPAKLEDSAVYLCASSPSLNTEAFFGQGTRLTVV.

V and J are TRBV10-3 and TRBJ1-1; possible D gene TRBD1, 5 bases. The CDR3 is 13 residues long. Germline V gives CDR1 ENHRY, CDR2 SYGVKD. The V end lost 2 bases, the J end lost 4 bases, and 8 bases lay between the germline ends. CDR3 sequence: CAISEGHITEAFF. In nucleotides, the CDR3 is TGTGCCATCAGTGAGGGACATATCACTGAAGCTTTCTTT.